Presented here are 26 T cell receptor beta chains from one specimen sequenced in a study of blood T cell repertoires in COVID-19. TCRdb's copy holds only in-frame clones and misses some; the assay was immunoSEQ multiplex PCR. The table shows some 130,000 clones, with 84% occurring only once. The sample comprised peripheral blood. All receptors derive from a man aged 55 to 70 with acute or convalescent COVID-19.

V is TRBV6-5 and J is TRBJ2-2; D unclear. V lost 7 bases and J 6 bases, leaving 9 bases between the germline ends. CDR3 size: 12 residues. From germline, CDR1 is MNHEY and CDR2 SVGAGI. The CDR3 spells CASKFLSGELFF. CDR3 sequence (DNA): TGTGCCAGCAAATTTTTATCCGGGGAGCTGTTTTTT.

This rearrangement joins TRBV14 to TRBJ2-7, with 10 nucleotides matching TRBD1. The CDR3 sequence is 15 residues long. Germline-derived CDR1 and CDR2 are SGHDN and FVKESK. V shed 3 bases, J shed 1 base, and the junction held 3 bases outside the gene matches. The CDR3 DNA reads TGTGCCAGCAGCCATTGGACAGGGGGATCCTACGAGCAGTACTTC. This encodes CASSHWTGGSYEQYF.

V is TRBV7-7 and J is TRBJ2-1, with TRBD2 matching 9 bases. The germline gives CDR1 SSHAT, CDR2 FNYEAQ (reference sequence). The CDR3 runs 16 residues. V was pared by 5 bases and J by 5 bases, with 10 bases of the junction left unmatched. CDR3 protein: CASSPRVRGGDNEQFF. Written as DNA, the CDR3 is TGTGCCAGCAGCCCAAGAGTGCGGGGGGGTGACAATGAGCAGTTCTTC.

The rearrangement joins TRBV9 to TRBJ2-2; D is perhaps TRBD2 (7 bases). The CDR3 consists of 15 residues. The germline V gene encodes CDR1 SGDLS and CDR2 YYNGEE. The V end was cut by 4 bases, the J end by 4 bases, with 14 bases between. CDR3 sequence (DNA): TGTGCCAGCAGCCCACGGGGGGCAGCCACCGGGGAGCTGTTTTTT. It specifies CASSPRGAATGELFF.

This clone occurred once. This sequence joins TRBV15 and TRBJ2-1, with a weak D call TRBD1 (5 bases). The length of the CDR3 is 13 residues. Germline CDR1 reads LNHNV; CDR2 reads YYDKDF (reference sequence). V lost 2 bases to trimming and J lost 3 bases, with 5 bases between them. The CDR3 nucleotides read TGTGCCACCAGCAGACAGGGCTACAATGAGCAGTTCTTC. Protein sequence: CATSRQGYNEQFF.

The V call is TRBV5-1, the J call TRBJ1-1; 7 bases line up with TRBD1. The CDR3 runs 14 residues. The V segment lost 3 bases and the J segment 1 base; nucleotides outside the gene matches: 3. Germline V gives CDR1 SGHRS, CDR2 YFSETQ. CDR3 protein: CASSSQGGNTEAFF. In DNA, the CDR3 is TGCGCCAGCAGCTCGCAGGGGGGGAACACTGAAGCTTTCTTT.

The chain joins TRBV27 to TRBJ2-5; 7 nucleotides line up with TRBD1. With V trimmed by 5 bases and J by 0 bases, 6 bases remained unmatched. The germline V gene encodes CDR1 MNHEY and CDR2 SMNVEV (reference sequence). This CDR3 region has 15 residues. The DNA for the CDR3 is TGTGCCAGCAGTCCCGGACAGGTCAACCAAGAGACCCAGTACTTC. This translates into CASSPGQVNQETQYF.

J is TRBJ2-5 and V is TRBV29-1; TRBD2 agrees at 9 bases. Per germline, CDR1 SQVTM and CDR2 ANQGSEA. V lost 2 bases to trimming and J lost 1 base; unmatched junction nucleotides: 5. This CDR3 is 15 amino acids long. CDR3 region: CSVEWASGVQETQYF. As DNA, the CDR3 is TGCAGCGTTGAATGGGCTAGCGGGGTCCAAGAGACCCAGTACTTC.

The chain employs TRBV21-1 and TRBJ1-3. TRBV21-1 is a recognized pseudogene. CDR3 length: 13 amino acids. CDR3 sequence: CASSKGSGNTIYF. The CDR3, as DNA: TGTGCCAGCAGCAAAGGGAGTGGAAACACCATATATTTT.

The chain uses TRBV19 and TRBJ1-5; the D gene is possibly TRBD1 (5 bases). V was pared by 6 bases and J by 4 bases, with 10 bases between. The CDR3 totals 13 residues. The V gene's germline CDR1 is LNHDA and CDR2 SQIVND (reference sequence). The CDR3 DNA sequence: TGTGCCAGTAGGGACACAGTAAATCAGCCCCAGCATTTT. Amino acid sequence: CASRDTVNQPQHF.

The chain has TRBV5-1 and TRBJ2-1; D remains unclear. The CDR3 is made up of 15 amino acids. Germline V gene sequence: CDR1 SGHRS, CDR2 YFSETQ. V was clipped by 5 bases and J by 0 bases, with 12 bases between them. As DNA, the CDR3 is TGCGCCAGCAGGTCCGGTGCGCCCTCCTACAATGAGCAGTTCTTC. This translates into CASRSGAPSYNEQFF.

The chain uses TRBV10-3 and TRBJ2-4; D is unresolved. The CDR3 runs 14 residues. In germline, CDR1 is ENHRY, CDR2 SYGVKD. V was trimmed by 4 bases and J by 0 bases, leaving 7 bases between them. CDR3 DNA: TGTGCCATCAGTGTCGACTTAGCCAAAAACATTCAGTACTTC. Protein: CAISVDLAKNIQYF.

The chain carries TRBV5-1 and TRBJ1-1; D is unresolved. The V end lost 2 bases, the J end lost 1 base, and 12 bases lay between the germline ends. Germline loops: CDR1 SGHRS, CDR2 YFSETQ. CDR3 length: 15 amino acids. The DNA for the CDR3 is TGCGCCAGCAGCTTATCGTGGCAGGCGAACACTGAAGCTTTCTTT. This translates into CASSLSWQANTEAFF.

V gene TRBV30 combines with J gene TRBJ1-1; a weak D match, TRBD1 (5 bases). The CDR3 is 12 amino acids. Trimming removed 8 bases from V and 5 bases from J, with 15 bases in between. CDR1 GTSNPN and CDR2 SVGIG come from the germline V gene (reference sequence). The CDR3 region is CAGGREGTEAFF. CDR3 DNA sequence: TGTGCCGGAGGCAGGGAGGGGACTGAAGCTTTCTTT.

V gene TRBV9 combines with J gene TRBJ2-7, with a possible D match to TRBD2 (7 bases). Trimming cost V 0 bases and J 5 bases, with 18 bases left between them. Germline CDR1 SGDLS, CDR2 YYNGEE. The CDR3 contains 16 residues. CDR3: CASSVGLGGAMDEQYF. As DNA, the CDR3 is TGTGCCAGCAGCGTAGGGCTGGGGGGGGCGATGGACGAGCAGTACTTC.

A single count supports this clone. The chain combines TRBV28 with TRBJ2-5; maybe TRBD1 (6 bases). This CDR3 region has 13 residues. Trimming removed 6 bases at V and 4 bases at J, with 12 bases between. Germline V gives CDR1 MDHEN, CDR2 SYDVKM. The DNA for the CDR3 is TGTGCCAGCAGGAGGACAGTGGGAGAGACCCAGTACTTC. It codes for CASRRTVGETQYF.

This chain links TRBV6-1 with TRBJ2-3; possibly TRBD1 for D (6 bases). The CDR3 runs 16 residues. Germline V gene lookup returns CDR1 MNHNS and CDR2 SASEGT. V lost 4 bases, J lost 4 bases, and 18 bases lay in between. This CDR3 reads CASSAGGGRGPDTQYF. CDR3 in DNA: TGTGCCAGCAGTGCAGGTGGGGGCCGAGGGCCAGATACGCAGTATTTT.

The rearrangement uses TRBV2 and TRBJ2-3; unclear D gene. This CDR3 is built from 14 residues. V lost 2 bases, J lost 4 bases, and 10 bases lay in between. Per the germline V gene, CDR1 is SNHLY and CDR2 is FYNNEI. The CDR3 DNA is TGTGCCAGCAGTGAATCGAGAACCGCAGATACGCAGTATTTT. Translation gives CASSESRTADTQYF.

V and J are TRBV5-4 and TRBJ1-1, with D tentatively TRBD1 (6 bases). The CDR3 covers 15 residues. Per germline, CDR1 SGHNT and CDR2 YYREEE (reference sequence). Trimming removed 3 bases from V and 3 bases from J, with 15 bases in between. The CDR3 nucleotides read TGTGCCAGCAGCTCAGGAAGGGGGATGTACACTGAAGCTTTCTTT. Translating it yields CASSSGRGMYTEAFF.

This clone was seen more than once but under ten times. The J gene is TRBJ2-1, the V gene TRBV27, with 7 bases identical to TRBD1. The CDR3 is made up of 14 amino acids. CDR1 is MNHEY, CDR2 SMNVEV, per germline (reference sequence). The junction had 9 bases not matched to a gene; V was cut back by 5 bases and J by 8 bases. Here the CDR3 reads CASSPLDRSDEQFF. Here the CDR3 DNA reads TGTGCCAGCAGTCCTTTGGACAGGAGCGATGAGCAGTTCTTC.

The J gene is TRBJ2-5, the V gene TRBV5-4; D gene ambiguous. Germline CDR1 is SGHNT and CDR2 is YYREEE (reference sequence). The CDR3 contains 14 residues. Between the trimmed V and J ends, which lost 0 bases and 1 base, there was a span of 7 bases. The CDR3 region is CASSLELVQETQYF. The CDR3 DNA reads TGTGCCAGCAGCTTGGAGTTAGTCCAAGAGACCCAGTACTTC.

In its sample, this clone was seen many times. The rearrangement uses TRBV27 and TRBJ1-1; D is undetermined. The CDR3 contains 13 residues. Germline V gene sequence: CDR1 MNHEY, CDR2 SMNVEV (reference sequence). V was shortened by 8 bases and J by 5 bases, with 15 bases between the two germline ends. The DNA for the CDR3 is TGTGCCAGCGCCCGCCCGGGGAGGACTGAAGCTTTCTTT. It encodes CASARPGRTEAFF.

The DNA of the CDR3 is TGTGCCAGCAGTGCAGGGGTACTAGCGGGGTCCTACGAGCAGTACTTC. Translation gives CASSAGVLAGSYEQYF. This chain connects TRBV6-1 to TRBJ2-7; 10 nucleotides agree with TRBD2. The CDR3 runs to 16 residues. Germline V lookup: CDR1 MNHNS, CDR2 SASEGT. After removal of 4 bases from V and 1 base from J, the junction contained 7 bases not matched to a gene.

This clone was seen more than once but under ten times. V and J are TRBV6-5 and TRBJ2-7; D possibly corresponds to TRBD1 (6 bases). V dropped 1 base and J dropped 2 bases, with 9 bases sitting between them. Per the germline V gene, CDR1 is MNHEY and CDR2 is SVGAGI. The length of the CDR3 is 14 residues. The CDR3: CASSYYKGAYEQYF. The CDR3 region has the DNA TGTGCCAGCAGTTACTATAAGGGGGCCTACGAGCAGTACTTC.

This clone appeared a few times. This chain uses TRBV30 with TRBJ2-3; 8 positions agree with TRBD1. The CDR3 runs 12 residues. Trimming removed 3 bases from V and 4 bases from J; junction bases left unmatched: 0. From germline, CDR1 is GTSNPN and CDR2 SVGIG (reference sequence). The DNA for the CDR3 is TGTGCCTGGAGGACAGGGGCAGATACGCAGTATTTT. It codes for CAWRTGADTQYF.

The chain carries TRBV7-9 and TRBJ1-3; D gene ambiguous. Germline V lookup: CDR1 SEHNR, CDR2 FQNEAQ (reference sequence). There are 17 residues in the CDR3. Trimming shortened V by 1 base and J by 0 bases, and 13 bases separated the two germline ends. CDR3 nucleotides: TGTGCCAGCAGCTTAGATCAGAGGTGGTCCTCTGGAAACACCATATATTTT. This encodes CASSLDQRWSSGNTIYF.